Listed below are T cell receptor beta chains from one sample, sequenced in a study of cytomegalovirus exposure and HLA in healthy donors. TCRdb's copy holds only in-frame clones and misses some; the assay was immunoSEQ multiplex PCR. The sample lists about 190,000 clones; 84% were seen once. The specimen was PBMCs. These receptors were taken from a woman aged 45-60 years in good health and CMV-seropositive. The conserved cysteine and the conserved F or W are not part of the CDR3 here. Clone size is given for some rows only: seen once, a few or many times, or a class if the clone is expanded.

clone size | V gene | CDR3 protein
. | TRBV6-1 | ASGVQRGGINEQF
. | TRBV5-5 | ASDSSGANVLT
. | TRBV7-5 | ARSLPSQAGYT
. | TRBV7-2 | ASSSQGGNEQF
. | TRBV18 | ASSPFGDNQPQH
. | TRBV9 | ASSVQGIGGTEAF
. | TRBV5-1 | ASSGAGFYEQY
once | TRBV27 | ASSFGTGGEQY
. | TRBV27 | ASSLSGSNRGQGDTQY
. | TRBV7-2 | ASSLNRQTGELF
. | TRBV18 | ASSPTTGSSDDYT
. | TRBV7-2 | ASSLADRGVTYNEQF
. | TRBV5-1 | ASRQGTGELF
. | TRBV7-3 | ASSPRRGGVTGELF
. | TRBV27 | ASSLDRLSNQPQH
. | TRBV18 | ASSPQAGSGYNEQF
. | TRBV7-2 | ASTPGQLSNQPQH
. | TRBV30 | AWSPQGGQPQH
few | TRBV6-5 | ASSVRENTEAF
. | TRBV27 | ASSFRRGNTEAF
once | TRBV15 | ATSRENYGYT
. | TRBV2 | ATPRGMGTGELF
. | TRBV5-4 | ASSLIGGLLSYEQY
. | TRBV2 | ASSEGTFFNSPLH
once | TRBV19 | ASSMNGQGNSPLH
. | TRBV5-4 | ASSQGQGVQAF
. | TRBV7-2 | ASSPWTSGEQY
. | TRBV11-1 | ASSLGAGTYEQY
. | TRBV27 | ASSLSWGPEETQY
. | TRBV1 | TSSQVGLTANQETQY
once | TRBV4-2 | ASSQGDPRGGVANIQY
. | TRBV7-6 | ASNTLGNTGELF
few | TRBV5-6 | ASSFGTGNTGELF
. | TRBV2 | ASVVGGRNEKLF
. | TRBV27 | ASSPLGQGKETQY
once | TRBV4-1 | ASSLQGEMYPQH
. | TRBV10-3 | AITGLAGGRDTQY
. | TRBV19 | ASSIVSGSYEQY
. | TRBV5-1 | ASANGISGNTIY
. | TRBV7-3 | ASGPQGAGANVLT
. | TRBV19 | ASSRTGGSSYEQY
. | TRBV23-1 | ARCRDFYGYT
. | TRBV7-2 | ASSLSWTSGTDTQY
. | TRBV4-1 | ASSLTGTSGGGSYNEQF
few | TRBV7-8 | ASSLEGVSNQPQH
. | TRBV5-6 | ASSLVRTPDPDTQY
. | TRBV4-1 | ASSQEREQPQH
once | TRBV7-9 | ASRSMDRGGTEAF
. | TRBV28 | ASTRDFTGELF
. | TRBV11-2 | ASSPRTGSGEETQY
. | TRBV6-1 | ASSARTGPEAF
. | TRBV5-5 | ASSRTGEYNEQF
. | TRBV7-2 | ASSPTRSDTQY
. | TRBV28 | ASRGQAYNEQF
. | TRBV7-8 | ASSLTRQTDTSTDTQY
. | TRBV5-4 | ASSLALDSYNEQF
. | TRBV9 | ASSVTSGANYEQY
. | TRBV4-3 | ASSHEMTGWETQY
once | TRBV6-6 | ASLRETEAF